These 31 T cell receptor beta chains share one sample of origin, sequenced in a study of T-cell memory formation after mild COVID-19. TCRdb re-called the 5' RACE reads through MiXCR, storing one row per CDR3 protein. Altogether 300,000 to 400,000 distinct CDR3 sequences are present, roughly 15% being singletons, with the ten largest covering more than 20%. The sequencing sample was made of PBMCs or a T cell subset sorted from them (not recorded which). These TCRs come from a man aged 18-30 years who had mild COVID-19 (a few samples of this study predate the infection). Cell type and time point are not known.

The chain employs TRBV4-1 and TRBJ1-6; the D gene is possibly TRBD1 (6 bases). Trimming shortened V by 1 base and J by 8 bases, and 12 bases separated the two germline ends. The CDR3 has 15 amino acids. The germline CDR1 and CDR2 sequences are MGHRA and YSYEKL. The CDR3 spells CASSQVGQTYSPLHF. The CDR3 DNA is TGCGCCAGCAGCCAAGTCGGACAGACCTATTCACCCCTCCACTTT.

This clonotype came up a few times. CDR3 region: CASSEVGLGYGYTF. The CDR3 bases are TGTGCCAGCAGTGAAGTTGGACTCGGCTATGGCTACACCTTC. V usage is TRBV6-1 and J usage is TRBJ1-2; the D is unclear. Per the germline V gene, CDR1 is MNHNS and CDR2 is SASEGT. This CDR3 region has 14 residues. Trimming shortened V by 1 base and J by 4 bases, and 10 bases separated the two germline ends.

This clonotype has a handful of counts. The J gene is TRBJ1-1, the V gene TRBV4-1, with D hard to call. The CDR3 is 14 amino acids. Germline values: CDR1 MGHRA, CDR2 YSYEKL. V was trimmed by 5 bases and J by 3 bases, leaving 13 bases between them. CDR3 region: CASSDVGAHTEAFF. The CDR3 nucleotides read TGCGCCAGCAGCGACGTAGGCGCTCACACTGAAGCTTTCTTT.

The chain combines TRBV4-3 with TRBJ1-5; 7 nucleotides match TRBD1. V lost 3 bases and J lost 11; bases outside the gene matches: 13. CDR3 length equals 15 residues. Per the germline V gene, CDR1 is LGHNA and CDR2 is YSLEER. The CDR3 reads CASSHGVGGMSAQHF. Written as DNA, the CDR3 is TGCGCCAGCAGCCACGGAGTAGGGGGCATGTCGGCCCAGCATTTT.

The chain joins TRBV4-2 to TRBJ2-3; D may correspond to TRBD1 or TRBD2 (5 bases each). The germline V gene has CDR1 LGHNA and CDR2 YNFKEQ. The CDR3 has 19 residues. V was clipped by 0 bases and J by 0 bases, with 19 bases between them. The CDR3 region has the DNA TGTGCCAGCAGCCAAGATTGGGCTACCGGGGCCACTAGCACAGATACGCAGTATTTT. Translation: CASSQDWATGATSTDTQYF.

Of note for this clonotype: At one of its ends the junction is not consistent with the germline gene, which may arise from a read error. The chain combines TRBV7-8 with TRBJ2-1, with 10 bases identical to TRBD2. Per germline, CDR1 SGHVS and CDR2 FQNEAQ. CDR3 length equals 14 residues. For the CDR3, the DNA is TGTGCCAGCAGCGTAGCGGGGGGTGACAATGAGCAGTTCTTC. Translated: CASSVAGGDNEQFF.

There are a few counts of this clonotype. This chain uses TRBV5-5 with TRBJ2-6; D gene uncertain. Germline V gene lookup returns CDR1 SGHKS and CDR2 YYEKEE (reference sequence). Trimming stripped 0 bases from V and 0 bases from J, with 7 bases between. This CDR3 contains 16 residues. CDR3 coding DNA: TGTGCCAGCAGCTTGGATGTTAGCTCTGGGGCCAACGTCCTGACTTTC. Its translation is CASSLDVSSGANVLTF.

This clonotype was seen a few times. The genes are TRBV4-3 and TRBJ2-1; D unclear. CDR1 is LGHNA and CDR2 is YSLEER in the germline V gene. The V and J ends lost 0 bases and 5 bases respectively, with 8 bases between them. The length of the CDR3 is 14 residues. CDR3 DNA: TGCGCCAGCAGCCAAGATCCTGGGCACAATGAGCAGTTCTTC. It codes for CASSQDPGHNEQFF.

Only a few counts were recorded for this clonotype. The genes are TRBV7-9 and TRBJ2-5, with 9 bases identical to TRBD2. Looked up from germline, CDR1 is SEHNR and CDR2 is FQNEAQ (reference sequence). The V gene end was trimmed by 10 bases and the J gene end by 3 bases; junction bases not matched to a gene: 3. The length of the CDR3 is 12 residues. This CDR3 reads CATLAGEETQYF. The CDR3 region has the DNA TGTGCCACCTTAGCGGGGGAAGAGACCCAGTACTTC.

This clonotype occurred a few times. The rearrangement uses TRBV29-1 and TRBJ1-1; no clear D gene. Trimming stripped 5 bases from V and 1 base from J, with 11 bases between. Germline CDR1 SQVTM, CDR2 ANQGSEA. The CDR3 totals 13 residues. CDR3 loop: CSVRETPNTEAFF. In DNA, the CDR3 is TGCAGCGTTCGAGAGACACCGAACACTGAAGCTTTCTTT.

This sequence joins TRBV7-3 and TRBJ1-2; 10 nucleotides align to TRBD1. V shed 5 bases and J 6 bases; nucleotides not matched to a gene: 3. Germline V gene sequence: CDR1 SGHTA, CDR2 FQGTGA. There are 13 residues in the CDR3. The CDR3 here is CASSPTGGDGYTF. The CDR3 nucleotides read TGTGCCAGCAGCCCGACAGGGGGCGATGGCTACACCTTC.

This rearrangement joins TRBV10-1 to TRBJ2-7; D not certain. The CDR3 loop spans 12 amino acids. Germline CDR1 reads WNHNN; CDR2 reads SYGVQD (reference sequence). The ends were cut back, 2 bases at V and 3 bases at J, with 5 bases in the middle. CDR3 residues: CASSEPGYEQYF. DNA for the CDR3: TGCGCCAGCAGTGAGCCGGGCTACGAGCAGTACTTC.

In this sample, this clonotype turned up many times. The chain recombines TRBV7-6 with TRBJ1-4; no clear D gene. V lost 2 bases and J 5 bases, leaving 0 bases between the germline ends. Germline V gene data show CDR1 as SGHVS and CDR2 as FNYEAQ. This CDR3 spans 11 amino acids. The CDR3 DNA reads as TGTGCCAGCAGCTTAAATGAAAAACTGTTTTTT. Translated, it gives CASSLNEKLFF.

The genes are TRBV20-1 and TRBJ2-1; no definite D call. CDR1 and CDR2 from the germline V gene are DFQATT and SNEGSKA (reference sequence). Trimming removed 0 bases at V and 5 bases at J, with 11 bases between. The CDR3 spans 14 residues. In DNA, the CDR3 is TGCAGTGCTAGAGATCTCAGTGGACACAATGAGCAGTTCTTC. Translation: CSARDLSGHNEQFF.

This clonotype was picked up many times. The V call is TRBV6-5, the J call TRBJ2-3; D possibly uses TRBD1 or TRBD2 (5 bases each). The CDR3 contains 15 residues. V dropped 0 bases and J dropped 6 bases, with 13 bases sitting between them. Per the germline V gene, CDR1 is MNHEY and CDR2 is SVGAGI. The CDR3 region is CASSYSIFRDDTQYF. DNA for the CDR3: TGTGCCAGCAGTTACTCGATTTTCAGGGACGATACGCAGTATTTT.

This clonotype was seen ten or more times. This sequence joins TRBV12-3 or TRBV12-4 and TRBJ2-7, with D perhaps assigned TRBD1 or TRBD2 (5 bases each). The CDR3 covers 14 residues. V was shortened by 3 bases and J by 0 bases, with 9 bases between the two germline ends. This CDR3 reads CASSLGDRSYEQYF. CDR3 nucleotides: TGTGCCAGCAGTTTGGGGGACCGCTCCTACGAGCAGTACTTC.

The chain carries TRBV7-2 and TRBJ2-2; 11 nucleotides agree with TRBD2. Trimming removed 5 bases from V and 5 bases from J; junction bases left unmatched: 16. The CDR3 spans 19 residues. Germline values: CDR1 SGHTA, CDR2 FQGNSA. The CDR3 region has the DNA TGTGCCAGCAGCCCCCGTGGCTCTAGCGGGGGGAGGGGTACCGGGGAGCTGTTTTTT. Protein product: CASSPRGSSGGRGTGELFF.

A few counts support this clonotype. The chain has TRBV7-2 and TRBJ2-2, with D maybe TRBD1 (6 bases). With 5 bases removed from V and 6 bases from J, the gap between germline ends came to 13 bases. CDR1 SGHTA and CDR2 FQGNSA come from the germline V gene. The CDR3 consists of 14 residues. The CDR3 spells CASSPDRSSGELFF. The CDR3 region has the DNA TGTGCCAGCAGCCCGGACAGATCTTCCGGGGAGCTGTTTTTT.

The sample holds a few counts of this clonotype. J is TRBJ1-1 and V is TRBV5-1, with D perhaps TRBD1 (6 bases). V was clipped by 4 bases and J by 7 bases, with 17 bases between them. This CDR3 region has 14 residues. CDR1 and CDR2 from the germline V gene are SGHRS and YFSETQ. CDR3 DNA: TGCGCCAGCAGCAAACCCGGACAGCCCAATGAAGCTTTCTTT. Its translation: CASSKPGQPNEAFF. Full variable domain (outside the CDR3, taken from reference TRBV5-1 and TRBJ1-1): KAGVTQTPRYLIKTRGQQVTLSCSPISGHRSVSWYQQTPGQGLQFLFEYFSETQRNKGNFPGRFSGRQFSNSRSEMNVSTLELGDSALYLCASSKPGQPNEAFFGQGTRLTVV.

The DNA for the CDR3 is TGTGCCAGCAGCCACTACCGACGTGGGGACACTGAAGCTTTCTTT. It specifies CASSHYRRGDTEAFF. This chain uses TRBV3-1 with TRBJ1-1; no definite D call. V lost 3 bases and J lost 3, with 14 bases in between. The CDR3 is made up of 15 amino acids. CDR1 and CDR2 from the germline V gene are LGHDT and YNNKEL (reference sequence). Supplemented by reference TRBV3-1 and TRBJ1-1, the full variable domain reads DTAVSQTPKYLVTQMGNDKSIKCEQNLGHDTMYWYKQDSKKFLKIMFSYNNKELIINETVPNRFSPKSPDKAHLNLHINSLELGDSAVYFCASSHYRRGDTEAFFGQGTRLTVV.

The chain has TRBV29-1 and TRBJ2-1; 9 bases agree with TRBD2. V gave up 4 bases and J gave up 2 bases; unmatched junction bases: 6. The CDR3 totals 15 residues. CDR1 is SQVTM, CDR2 ANQGSEA, per germline. CDR3 protein: CSVAGAGGAYNEQFF. The CDR3 DNA follows: TGCAGCGTTGCGGGGGCGGGAGGGGCCTACAATGAGCAGTTCTTC.

The sample holds a few counts of this clonotype. The V gene is TRBV6-6, the J gene TRBJ2-7; unclear D gene. Germline-derived CDR1 and CDR2 are MNHNY and SVGAGI (reference sequence). V was pared by 5 bases and J by 12 bases, with 23 bases between. This CDR3 region has 14 residues. The CDR3 bases are TGTGCCAGCAGTACCCCGGAACTAAGGCCTAGGGCGTACTTC. This encodes CASSTPELRPRAYF.

V and J are TRBV20-1 and TRBJ2-3, with a possible D match to TRBD1 (6 bases). The CDR3 length is 16 residues. Germline V gene sequence: CDR1 DFQATT, CDR2 SNEGSKA (reference sequence). V was trimmed by 1 base and J by 2 bases, leaving 16 bases between them. CDR3 in amino acids: CSARGELTGPTDTQYF. CDR3 sequence (DNA): TGCAGTGCTAGAGGGGAACTAACAGGGCCCACAGATACGCAGTATTTT.

This chain connects TRBV5-6 to TRBJ1-1, with D possibly TRBD1 on 5 matching bases. V was pared by 5 bases and J by 5 bases, with 19 bases between. Germline lookup yields CDR1 SGHDT and CDR2 YYEEEE. The CDR3 extends over 15 amino acids. This CDR3 is CASRPNGQGVTEAFF. The DNA for the CDR3 is TGTGCCAGCAGGCCCAACGGGCAGGGAGTAACTGAAGCTTTCTTT.

The J gene is TRBJ1-2, the V gene TRBV3-1; TRBD1 agrees at 12 bases. CDR3 length: 16 amino acids. Germline loops: CDR1 LGHDT, CDR2 YNNKEL (reference sequence). With 3 bases clipped from V and 4 bases from J, the junction kept 6 bases outside the gene matches. In nucleotides, the CDR3 is TGTGCCAGCAGCCAGAGGGGGACAGGGGGCCTCTATGGCTACACCTTC. Amino acids: CASSQRGTGGLYGYTF.

This chain joins TRBV10-3 and TRBJ2-2; a weak D match, TRBD1 (6 bases). The length of the CDR3 is 20 residues. V was shortened by 0 bases and J by 5 bases, with 25 bases between the two germline ends. From germline, CDR1 is ENHRY and CDR2 SYGVKD. The CDR3 loop is CAISESTLSGQIIPTGELFF. The CDR3 DNA follows: TGTGCCATCAGTGAGTCGACTTTGAGTGGACAGATCATACCAACCGGGGAGCTGTTTTTT.

The table lists this clonotype with a few counts. This chain links TRBV5-1 with TRBJ2-2; D is perhaps TRBD1 or TRBD2 (5 bases each). This CDR3 contains 13 residues. V lost 7 bases and J lost 4, with 11 bases in between. Germline lookup yields CDR1 SGHRS and CDR2 YFSETQ. CDR3 protein: CASGTVPTGELFF. In DNA, the CDR3 is TGCGCCAGCGGGACGGTCCCCACCGGGGAGCTGTTTTTT. Supplemented by reference TRBV5-1 and TRBJ2-2, the full variable domain reads KAGVTQTPRYLIKTRGQQVTLSCSPISGHRSVSWYQQTPGQGLQFLFEYFSETQRNKGNFPGRFSGRQFSNSRSEMNVSTLELGDSALYLCASGTVPTGELFFGEGSRLTVL.

The rearrangement uses TRBV7-2 and TRBJ1-5; D is perhaps TRBD1 (6 bases). The length of the CDR3 is 15 residues. Germline V lookup: CDR1 SGHTA, CDR2 FQGNSA. Trimming took off 2 bases at V and 3 bases at J, with 11 bases between the two ends. The CDR3 nucleotides are TGTGCCAGCAGCTTAAGACAGGCCTACAATCAGCCCCAGCATTTT. Translated, it gives CASSLRQAYNQPQHF.

This clonotype turned up a few times. This sequence joins TRBV4-1 and TRBJ2-7; TRBD2 aligns across 8 bases. The V gene's germline CDR1 is MGHRA and CDR2 YSYEKL. The CDR3 consists of 15 residues. Trimming removed 1 base from V and 4 bases from J; junction bases left unmatched: 6. CDR3 in DNA: TGCGCCAGCAGCCAAGGAGCGGGGGATTGGTACGAGCAGTACTTC. It encodes CASSQGAGDWYEQYF.

Many counts were recorded for this clonotype. The chain links TRBV5-1 to TRBJ2-2; D is uncertain. The germline V and J ends were trimmed by 4 bases and 5 bases, with 12 bases remaining between them. The V gene's germline CDR1 is SGHRS and CDR2 YFSETQ. This CDR3 is built from 14 residues. The CDR3 DNA reads as TGCGCCAGCAGCGACGTCAGGCATACCGGGGAGCTGTTTTTT. It is translated as CASSDVRHTGELFF.

The chain carries TRBV11-2 and TRBJ2-4; tentatively, D is TRBD1 (6 bases). CDR3 length equals 15 residues. Germline lookup yields CDR1 SGHAT and CDR2 FQNNGV. V dropped 0 bases and J dropped 5 bases, with 11 bases sitting between them. The CDR3 reads CASSLDKQGQNIQYF. As DNA, the CDR3 is TGTGCCAGCAGCTTAGATAAGCAGGGGCAAAACATTCAGTACTTC.